These 30 T cell receptor beta chains share one sample of origin, sequenced in a study of blood T cell repertoires in COVID-19. Only in-frame clones appear in the TCRdb table, and some are missing; sequencing was by immunoSEQ multiplex PCR. The repertoire holds fewer than 200,000 clones, with roughly nine tenths as singletons. Sequencing used peripheral blood. These receptors were collected from a man younger than 35 who had recovered from COVID-19.

The chain combines TRBV4-3 with TRBJ2-7, with D possibly being TRBD2 (6 bases). CDR3 length: 16 amino acids. From germline, CDR1 is LGHNA and CDR2 YSLEER. Trimming cost V 2 bases and J 6 bases, with 20 bases left between them. The CDR3: CASSQLSPRGSGEQYF. CDR3 sequence (DNA): TGCGCCAGCAGCCAACTGTCCCCCCGGGGGAGTGGCGAGCAGTACTTC.

This chain joins TRBV7-8 and TRBJ2-3; D unclear. Trimming shortened V by 1 base and J by 0 bases, and 11 bases separated the two germline ends. The CDR3 runs 16 residues. Germline values: CDR1 SGHVS, CDR2 FQNEAQ. The CDR3 spells CASSLVTHPSTDTQYF. CDR3 DNA sequence: TGTGCCAGCAGCTTAGTGACTCACCCTAGCACAGATACGCAGTATTTT.

In this sample, this clone turned up once. The chain couples TRBV28 to TRBJ1-5, with 8 bases that match TRBD1. V lost 4 bases and J lost 7; bases outside the gene matches: 6. Looked up from germline, CDR1 is MDHEN and CDR2 is SYDVKM. The CDR3 covers 14 residues. The CDR3 loop reads CASSWRTGRQPQHF. For the CDR3, the DNA is TGTGCCAGCAGTTGGCGGACAGGGCGGCAGCCCCAGCATTTT.

This chain uses TRBV7-9 with TRBJ1-3, with 7 bases lining up with TRBD1. This CDR3 contains 15 residues. Germline CDR1 SEHNR, CDR2 FQNEAQ (reference sequence). Unmatched junction bases numbered 3, after V lost 4 bases and J lost 0 bases. The CDR3 is CASSYDRASGNTIYF. CDR3 DNA: TGTGCCAGCAGCTACGACAGGGCCTCTGGAAACACCATATATTTT.

V and J are TRBV6-5 and TRBJ1-5, with D possibly TRBD1 on 6 matching bases. Per germline, CDR1 MNHEY and CDR2 SVGAGI. Trimming removed 7 bases from V and 7 bases from J, with 20 bases in between. This CDR3 spans 15 amino acids. CDR3 sequence: CASTSNPTGRQPQHF. CDR3 coding DNA: TGTGCCAGCACCTCGAATCCCACAGGGAGACAGCCCCAGCATTTT.

V and J are TRBV5-5 and TRBJ2-7; a weak D match, TRBD2 (5 bases). CDR1 SGHKS and CDR2 YYEKEE come from the germline V gene (reference sequence). This CDR3 is 16 amino acids long. The V gene lost 0 bases and the J gene lost 2 bases, with 15 bases spanning the gap. DNA of the CDR3: TGTGCCAGCAGCTTGGCCCCTCTAGCTGATACCTACGAGCAGTACTTC. The encoded protein is CASSLAPLADTYEQYF.

The chain links TRBV6-5 to TRBJ1-3, with a possible D match to TRBD1 (6 bases). V gave up 7 bases and J gave up 3 bases, with 13 bases separating them. Looked up from germline, CDR1 is MNHEY and CDR2 is SVGAGI. The CDR3 has 14 amino acids. The CDR3 protein is CASKRQAGGNTIYF. CDR3 in DNA: TGTGCCAGCAAGAGACAGGCCGGTGGAAACACCATATATTTT.

V gene TRBV6-2 or TRBV6-3 combines with J gene TRBJ2-1; TRBD2 matches 10 bases. CDR3 size: 16 residues. V shed 3 bases and J 4 bases; nucleotides not matched to a gene: 6. Germline V gene lookup returns CDR1 MNHEY and CDR2 SVGEGT. CDR3 DNA sequence: TGTGCCAGCAGTTATGCTAGCGGGAGAGGGTACAATGAGCAGTTCTTC. It is translated as CASSYASGRGYNEQFF.

This clone was seen a handful of times. V and J are TRBV9 and TRBJ2-1; the D gene is possibly TRBD1 (5 bases). Germline CDR1 SGDLS, CDR2 YYNGEE. The CDR3 spans 12 residues. The germline V and J ends were trimmed by 4 bases and 10 bases, with 12 bases remaining between them. This chain's CDR3 is CASSLRQGEQFF. CDR3 DNA: TGTGCCAGCAGCCTTCGCCAGGGCGAGCAGTTCTTC.

This chain's CDR3 is CATSDFGTHGYTF. The CDR3 coding sequence is TGTGCCACCAGTGATTTCGGGACACATGGCTACACCTTC. The chain couples TRBV24-1 to TRBJ1-2; D is possibly TRBD1 (6 bases). Germline V lookup: CDR1 KGHDR, CDR2 SFDVKD. CDR3 length: 13 residues. The ends were cut back, 1 base at V and 6 bases at J, with 8 bases in the middle.

The chain joins TRBV28 to TRBJ2-3, with D unclear. Germline CDR1 is MDHEN and CDR2 is SYDVKM. The CDR3 totals 14 residues. V lost 6 bases, J lost 1 base, and 11 bases lay in between. As DNA, the CDR3 is TGTGCCAGCAGCTTCCTTTCGGGCACAGATACGCAGTATTTT. Its translation: CASSFLSGTDTQYF.

The chain links TRBV4-3 to TRBJ2-3, with 9 bases that match TRBD2. The germline V gene has CDR1 LGHNA and CDR2 YSLEER. The CDR3 sequence is 16 residues long. J gave up 1 base and V 4 bases, and 6 bases lay outside the gene matches. The chain's CDR3 is CASSPRAGGGTDTQYF. Written as DNA, the CDR3 is TGCGCCAGCAGCCCCCGAGCGGGAGGAGGCACAGATACGCAGTATTTT.

The chain links TRBV6-1 to TRBJ1-6, with TRBD1 identical over 9 bases. Unmatched junction bases numbered 4, after V lost 4 bases and J lost 0 bases. Per the germline V gene, CDR1 is MNHNS and CDR2 is SASEGT. This CDR3 has 17 residues. The chain's CDR3 is CASSGPTGGSYNSPLHF. The CDR3 nucleotides are TGTGCCAGCAGTGGGCCGACAGGGGGCTCCTATAATTCACCCCTCCACTTT.

This rearrangement joins TRBV6-2 or TRBV6-3 to TRBJ1-5, with D possibly TRBD1 on 6 matching bases. The germline CDR1 and CDR2 sequences are MNHEY and SVGEGT. The CDR3 sequence is 15 residues long. V shed 6 bases and J shed 9 bases, with 21 bases lying between them. The CDR3 DNA is TGTGCCAGCAGCCTGAAGGGGGTGGGCTTTTTGCCCCAGCATTTT. This gives the protein CASSLKGVGFLPQHF.

The chain recombines TRBV9 with TRBJ1-3; the match to TRBD1 covers 9 bases. The V segment lost 3 bases and the J segment 4 bases; nucleotides outside the gene matches: 5. In germline, CDR1 is SGDLS, CDR2 YYNGEE. This CDR3 region has 15 residues. In DNA form, the CDR3 reads TGTGCCAGCAGCGCCTCGACAGGGGGGGGAAACACCATATATTTT. This translates into CASSASTGGGNTIYF.

The rearrangement links TRBV28 to TRBJ2-7; TRBD1 matches 8 bases. With V trimmed by 3 bases and J by 3 bases, 16 bases remained unmatched. The CDR3 runs 18 residues. Germline V gene sequence: CDR1 MDHEN, CDR2 SYDVKM. DNA of the CDR3: TGTGCCAGCAGTTTGTTCCCAGACAGGGGCAGGGTTTTCTACGAGCAGTACTTC. This translates into CASSLFPDRGRVFYEQYF.

V is TRBV10-3 and J is TRBJ2-7, with a possible D match to TRBD1 (6 bases). The CDR3 totals 14 residues. With 2 bases removed from V and 2 bases from J, the gap between germline ends came to 10 bases. Germline V gives CDR1 ENHRY, CDR2 SYGVKD. CDR3 sequence: CAISEGQPPYEQYF. The CDR3 DNA reads TGTGCCATCAGTGAGGGACAGCCTCCCTACGAGCAGTACTTC.

This clone was counted once. The gene calls are TRBV29-1 and TRBJ2-3; unclear D gene. Trimming took 3 bases from V and 0 from J, leaving 10 bases between them. CDR1 is SQVTM and CDR2 is ANQGSEA in the germline V gene. The CDR3 is made up of 14 amino acids. The chain's CDR3 is CSVEGQSSTDTQYF. The CDR3 nucleotides are TGCAGCGTTGAGGGCCAGTCCAGCACAGATACGCAGTATTTT.

V usage is TRBV28 and J usage is TRBJ1-6; D is undetermined. Between the trimmed V and J ends, which lost 5 bases and 6 bases, there was a span of 17 bases. In germline, CDR1 is MDHEN, CDR2 SYDVKM. This CDR3 has 16 residues. The CDR3 protein is CASSTSPGKSNSPLHF. CDR3 sequence (DNA): TGTGCCAGCAGTACCTCCCCGGGAAAGAGTAATTCACCCCTCCACTTT.

This sequence joins TRBV28 and TRBJ2-1; the D gene is possibly TRBD2 (5 bases). Looked up from germline, CDR1 is MDHEN and CDR2 is SYDVKM. The germline V and J ends were trimmed by 7 bases and 4 bases, with 26 bases remaining between them. The CDR3 spans 18 residues. The CDR3 sequence: CASTITLKRRSGYNEQFF. The CDR3 nucleotides read TGTGCCAGCACCATAACCCTCAAGCGGAGGTCCGGGTACAATGAGCAGTTCTTC.

The J gene is TRBJ2-3, the V gene TRBV7-3; D perhaps matches TRBD2 (6 bases). The CDR3 totals 16 residues. Germline loops: CDR1 SGHTA, CDR2 FQGTGA. V dropped 1 base and J dropped 3 bases, with 14 bases sitting between them. For the CDR3, the DNA is TGTGCCAGCAGCTTAAGTGGTGCAGGAGGGACAGATACGCAGTATTTT. Residues: CASSLSGAGGTDTQYF.

The chain joins TRBV7-2 to TRBJ1-1, with D possibly TRBD1 on 5 matching bases. The CDR3 is 14 residues long. Trimming cost V 5 bases and J 3 bases, with 13 bases left between them. From germline, CDR1 is SGHTA and CDR2 FQGNSA. The CDR3 protein is CASSPVRGDTEAFF. DNA for the CDR3: TGTGCCAGCAGCCCAGTTCGGGGGGACACTGAAGCTTTCTTT.

The rearrangement uses TRBV7-6 and TRBJ2-1, with D perhaps TRBD1 (5 bases). Germline V gene sequence: CDR1 SGHVS, CDR2 FNYEAQ. Trimming shortened V by 5 bases and J by 2 bases, and 10 bases separated the two germline ends. The length of the CDR3 is 14 residues. Here the CDR3 DNA reads TGTGCCAGCAGCCCAGGGCTAGCCTACAATGAGCAGTTCTTC. Its protein is CASSPGLAYNEQFF.

The chain is built from TRBV18 and TRBJ2-7; 9 bases fit TRBD2. This CDR3 spans 14 amino acids. The V segment lost 4 bases and the J segment 2 bases; nucleotides outside the gene matches: 3. Germline V gene lookup returns CDR1 KGHSH and CDR2 LQKENI. The CDR3 DNA sequence: TGTGCCAGCTCACAGACTAGCGGACCCTACGAGCAGTACTTC. It specifies CASSQTSGPYEQYF.

V is TRBV7-9 and J is TRBJ2-5, with D possibly being TRBD2 (6 bases). The germline V and J ends were trimmed by 5 bases and 5 bases, with 21 bases remaining between them. From germline, CDR1 is SEHNR and CDR2 FQNEAQ (reference sequence). This CDR3 has 16 amino acids. DNA of the CDR3: TGTGCCAGCAGCCAATATGCCGCGACTAGGGAGGAGACCCAGTACTTC. Its translation: CASSQYAATREETQYF.

The chain couples TRBV3-1 (or the pseudogene TRBV3-2) to TRBJ1-4; D is undetermined. Trimming took off 0 bases at V and 7 bases at J, with 12 bases between the two ends. The germline gives CDR1 LGHDT, CDR2 YNNKEL (reference sequence). The CDR3 consists of 15 residues. The CDR3 nucleotides read TGTGCCAGCAGCCAAGAATCTAGACGCCGTGAAAAACTGTTTTTT. Translating gives CASSQESRRREKLFF.

This chain uses TRBV29-1 with TRBJ2-5, with 10 positions matching TRBD2. The CDR3 loop spans 17 amino acids. Germline lookup yields CDR1 SQVTM and CDR2 ANQGSEA. V shed 4 bases, J shed 4 bases, and the junction held 15 bases outside the gene matches. CDR3 sequence (DNA): TGCAGCGTTGTGGATTTGGTCGGGCTAGCGGGAGCAGAGACCCAGTACTTC. It specifies CSVVDLVGLAGAETQYF.

The chain couples TRBV5-6 to TRBJ2-3; the D is unclear. The CDR3 length is 13 residues. Germline values: CDR1 SGHDT, CDR2 YYEEEE. Trimming stripped 5 bases from V and 4 bases from J, with 11 bases between. CDR3 coding DNA: TGTGCCAGCAGTTACTACATGGCAGATACGCAGTATTTT. Translation gives CASSYYMADTQYF.

The chain is built from TRBV4-1 and TRBJ2-1; TRBD2 is a possible D gene (6 bases). CDR1 is MGHRA, CDR2 YSYEKL, per germline. The CDR3 is 13 residues long. With 0 bases removed from V and 12 bases from J, the gap between germline ends came to 12 bases. CDR3 sequence (DNA): TGCGCCAGCAGCCAAGAACGCGGGCGGGGGCAGTTCTTC. Protein product: CASSQERGRGQFF.

CDR3 loop: CASSLLSQHQTQYF. CDR3 bases: TGTGCCAGCAGCTTACTGTCCCAACATCAAACTCAGTACTTC. The chain is built from TRBV7-9 and TRBJ2-4; D gene uncertain. With 2 bases removed from V and 12 bases from J, the gap between germline ends came to 17 bases. The CDR3 loop spans 14 amino acids. From germline, CDR1 is SEHNR and CDR2 FQNEAQ (reference sequence).